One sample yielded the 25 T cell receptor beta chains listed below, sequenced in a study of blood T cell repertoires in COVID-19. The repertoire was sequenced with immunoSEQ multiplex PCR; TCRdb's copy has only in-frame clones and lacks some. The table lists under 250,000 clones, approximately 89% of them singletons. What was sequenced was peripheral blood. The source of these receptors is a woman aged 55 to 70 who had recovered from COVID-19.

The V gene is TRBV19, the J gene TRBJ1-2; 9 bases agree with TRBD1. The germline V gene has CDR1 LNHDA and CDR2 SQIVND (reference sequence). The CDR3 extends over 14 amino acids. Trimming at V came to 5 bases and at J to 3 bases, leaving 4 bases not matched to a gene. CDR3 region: CASSDRTGDYGYTF. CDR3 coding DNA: TGTGCCAGTAGTGACCGGACAGGGGACTATGGCTACACCTTC.

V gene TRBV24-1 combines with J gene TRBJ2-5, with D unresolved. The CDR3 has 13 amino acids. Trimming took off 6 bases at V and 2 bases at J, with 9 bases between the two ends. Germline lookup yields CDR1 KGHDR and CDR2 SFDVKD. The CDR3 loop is CATSTPTQETQYF. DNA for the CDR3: TGTGCCACCAGTACCCCCACACAAGAGACCCAGTACTTC.

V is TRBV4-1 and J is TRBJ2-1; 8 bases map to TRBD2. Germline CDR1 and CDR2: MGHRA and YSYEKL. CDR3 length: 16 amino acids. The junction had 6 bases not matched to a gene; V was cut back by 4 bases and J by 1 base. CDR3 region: CASSRRTSGSYNEQFF. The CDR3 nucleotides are TGCGCCAGCAGCCGCAGAACTAGCGGTTCCTACAATGAGCAGTTCTTC.

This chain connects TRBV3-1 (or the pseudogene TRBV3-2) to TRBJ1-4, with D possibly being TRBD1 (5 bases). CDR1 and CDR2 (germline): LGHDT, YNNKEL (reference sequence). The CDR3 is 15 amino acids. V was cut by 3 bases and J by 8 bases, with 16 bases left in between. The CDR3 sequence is CASSQYLGREEKLFF. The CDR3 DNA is TGTGCCAGCAGCCAGTATTTGGGGCGGGAGGAAAAACTGTTTTTT.

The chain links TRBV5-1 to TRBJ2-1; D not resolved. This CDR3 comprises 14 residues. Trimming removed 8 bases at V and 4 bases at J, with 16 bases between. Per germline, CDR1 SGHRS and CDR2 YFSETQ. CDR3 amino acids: CASRVLPNYNEQFF. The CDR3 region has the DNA TGCGCCAGTCGCGTACTACCCAATTACAATGAGCAGTTCTTC.

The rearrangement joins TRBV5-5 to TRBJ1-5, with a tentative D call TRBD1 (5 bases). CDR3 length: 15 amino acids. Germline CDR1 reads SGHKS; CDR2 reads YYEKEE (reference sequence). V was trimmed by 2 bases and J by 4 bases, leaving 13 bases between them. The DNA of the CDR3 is TGTGCCAGCAGCTTTGGCCTGGCAGGGAATCAGCCCCAGCATTTT. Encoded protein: CASSFGLAGNQPQHF.

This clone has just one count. The CDR3 DNA reads as TGCGCCAGCAGCCAGGCCGTGAGGTACAATGAGCAGTTCTTC. This sequence encodes CASSQAVRYNEQFF. This chain uses TRBV4-1 with TRBJ2-1; D call uncertain. The CDR3 is 14 residues long. Germline CDR1 and CDR2: MGHRA and YSYEKL. Trimming shortened V by 3 bases and J by 4 bases, and 10 bases separated the two germline ends.

In nucleotides, the CDR3 is TGTGCCAGCAGCGCCGAGAATGAAAAACTGTTTTTT. This gives the protein CASSAENEKLFF. The chain carries TRBV9 and TRBJ1-4; D not certain. The V gene's germline CDR1 is SGDLS and CDR2 YYNGEE. The CDR3 covers 12 residues. The V and J ends lost 3 bases and 5 bases respectively, with 5 bases between them.

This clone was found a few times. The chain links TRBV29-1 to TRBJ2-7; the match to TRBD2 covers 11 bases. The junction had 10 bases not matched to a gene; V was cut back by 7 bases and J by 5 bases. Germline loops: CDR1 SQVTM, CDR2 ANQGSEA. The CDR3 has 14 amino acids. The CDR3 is CSGRSGGAFNEQYF. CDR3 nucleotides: TGCAGCGGCCGTAGCGGGGGGGCCTTCAACGAGCAGTACTTC.

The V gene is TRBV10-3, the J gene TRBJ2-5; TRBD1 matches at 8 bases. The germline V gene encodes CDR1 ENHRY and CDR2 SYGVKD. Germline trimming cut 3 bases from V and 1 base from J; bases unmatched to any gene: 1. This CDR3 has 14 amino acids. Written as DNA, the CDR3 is TGTGCCATCAGTGACGACAGGGGCCAAGAGACCCAGTACTTC. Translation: CAISDDRGQETQYF.

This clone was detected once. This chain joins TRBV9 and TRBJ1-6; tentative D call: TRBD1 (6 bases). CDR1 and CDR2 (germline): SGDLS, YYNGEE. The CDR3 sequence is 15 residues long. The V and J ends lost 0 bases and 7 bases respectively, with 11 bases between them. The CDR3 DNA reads TGTGCCAGCAGCGTAGAACGGGGGGCGAATTCACCCCTCCACTTT. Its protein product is CASSVERGANSPLHF.

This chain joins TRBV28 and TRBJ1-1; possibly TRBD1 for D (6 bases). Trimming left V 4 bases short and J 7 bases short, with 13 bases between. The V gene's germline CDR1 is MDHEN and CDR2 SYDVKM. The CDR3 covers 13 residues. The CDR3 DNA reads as TGTGCCAGCAGTTGGGGGCTGGACGGTGAAGCTTTCTTT. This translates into CASSWGLDGEAFF.

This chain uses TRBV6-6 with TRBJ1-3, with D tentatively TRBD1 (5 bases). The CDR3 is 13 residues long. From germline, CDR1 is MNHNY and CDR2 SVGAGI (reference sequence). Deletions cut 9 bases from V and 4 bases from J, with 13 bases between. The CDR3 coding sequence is TGTGCCAGTTGCCAGGGCACCGGAAACACCATATATTTT. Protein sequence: CASCQGTGNTIYF.

Here the CDR3 reads CASSVEFWWRGRWGTLSYEQYF. As DNA, the CDR3 is TGTGCCAGCAGCGTAGAGTTTTGGTGGAGGGGGCGATGGGGAACCTTGTCCTACGAGCAGTACTTC. V usage is TRBV9 and J usage is TRBJ2-7, with a possible D match to TRBD1 (7 bases). Trimming shortened V by 0 bases and J by 1 base, and 32 bases separated the two germline ends. Germline V gene sequence: CDR1 SGDLS, CDR2 YYNGEE. CDR3 length: 22 amino acids.

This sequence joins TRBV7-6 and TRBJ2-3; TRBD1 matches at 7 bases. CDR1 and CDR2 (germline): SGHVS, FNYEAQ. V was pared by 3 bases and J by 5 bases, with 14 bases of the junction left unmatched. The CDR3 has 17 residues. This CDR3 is CASSFRRQGVWGDTQYF. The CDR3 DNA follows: TGTGCCAGCAGCTTCCGACGGCAGGGGGTTTGGGGAGATACGCAGTATTTT. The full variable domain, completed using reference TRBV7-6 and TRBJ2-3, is GAGVSQSPRYKVTKRGQDVALRCDPISGHVSLYWYRQALGQGPEFLTYFNYEAQQDKSGLPNDRFSAERPEGSISTLTIQRTEQRDSAMYRCASSFRRQGVWGDTQYFGPGTRLTVL.

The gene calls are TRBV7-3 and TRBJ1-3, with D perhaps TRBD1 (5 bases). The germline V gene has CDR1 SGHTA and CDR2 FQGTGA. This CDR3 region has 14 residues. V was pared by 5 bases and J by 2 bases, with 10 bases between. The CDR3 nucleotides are TGTGCCAGCAGCCGGGCGGGGGCTGGAAACACCATATATTTT. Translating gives CASSRAGAGNTIYF. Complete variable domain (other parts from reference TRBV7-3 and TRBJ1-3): GAGVSQTPSNKVTEKGKYVELRCDPISGHTALYWYRQSLGQGPEFLIYFQGTGAADDSGLPNDRFFAVRPEGSVSTLKIQRTERGDSAVYLCASSRAGAGNTIYFGEGSWLTVV.

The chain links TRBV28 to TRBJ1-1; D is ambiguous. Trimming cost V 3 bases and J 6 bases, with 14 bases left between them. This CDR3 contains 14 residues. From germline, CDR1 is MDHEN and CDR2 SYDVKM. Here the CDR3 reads CASSLRGSRAEAFF. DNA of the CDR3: TGTGCCAGCAGTTTGCGAGGGTCAAGGGCTGAAGCTTTCTTT.

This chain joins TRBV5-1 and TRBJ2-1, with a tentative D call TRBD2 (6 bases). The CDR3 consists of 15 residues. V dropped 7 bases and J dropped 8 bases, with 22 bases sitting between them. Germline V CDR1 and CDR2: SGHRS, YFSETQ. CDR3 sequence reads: CASSTMRRAGDEQFF. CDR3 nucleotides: TGCGCCAGCTCTACTATGCGGAGGGCGGGCGATGAGCAGTTCTTC.

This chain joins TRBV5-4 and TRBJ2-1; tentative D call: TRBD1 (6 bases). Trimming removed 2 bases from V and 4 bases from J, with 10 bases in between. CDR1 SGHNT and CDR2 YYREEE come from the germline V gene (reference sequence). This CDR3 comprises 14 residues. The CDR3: CASSFGGGYNEQFF. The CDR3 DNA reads TGTGCCAGCAGCTTTGGGGGCGGATACAATGAGCAGTTCTTC.

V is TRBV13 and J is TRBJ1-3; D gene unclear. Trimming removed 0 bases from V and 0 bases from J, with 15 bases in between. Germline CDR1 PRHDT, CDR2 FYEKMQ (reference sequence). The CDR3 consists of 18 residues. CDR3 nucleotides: TGTGCCAGCAGCTTAGGACTAGGCAGATTCAGCTCTGGAAACACCATATATTTT. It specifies CASSLGLGRFSSGNTIYF. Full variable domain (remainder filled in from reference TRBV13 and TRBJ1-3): AAGVIQSPRHLIKEKRETATLKCYPIPRHDTVYWYQQGPGQDPQFLISFYEKMQSDKGSIPDRFSAQQFSDYHSELNMSSLELGDSALYFCASSLGLGRFSSGNTIYFGEGSWLTVV.

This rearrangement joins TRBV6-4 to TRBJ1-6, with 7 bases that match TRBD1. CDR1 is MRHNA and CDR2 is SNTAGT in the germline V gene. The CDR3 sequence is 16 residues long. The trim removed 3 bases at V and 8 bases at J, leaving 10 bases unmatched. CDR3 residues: CASSESWNRGYSPLHF. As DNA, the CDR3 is TGTGCCAGCAGTGAATCATGGAACAGGGGTTATTCACCCCTCCACTTT.

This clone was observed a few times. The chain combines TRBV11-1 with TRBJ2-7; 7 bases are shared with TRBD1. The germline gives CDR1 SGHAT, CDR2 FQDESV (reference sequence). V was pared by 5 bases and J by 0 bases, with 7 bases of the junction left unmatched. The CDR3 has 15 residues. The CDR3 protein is CASSDRDRLSYEQYF. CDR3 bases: TGTGCCAGCAGCGACCGGGACAGACTCTCCTACGAGCAGTACTTC.

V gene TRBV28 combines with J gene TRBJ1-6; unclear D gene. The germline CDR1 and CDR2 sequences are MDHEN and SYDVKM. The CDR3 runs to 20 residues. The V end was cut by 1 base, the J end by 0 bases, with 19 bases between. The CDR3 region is CASSLYSYLEESSYNSPLHF. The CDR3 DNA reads TGTGCCAGCAGTTTATACTCCTATCTCGAAGAGAGCTCCTATAATTCACCCCTCCACTTT.

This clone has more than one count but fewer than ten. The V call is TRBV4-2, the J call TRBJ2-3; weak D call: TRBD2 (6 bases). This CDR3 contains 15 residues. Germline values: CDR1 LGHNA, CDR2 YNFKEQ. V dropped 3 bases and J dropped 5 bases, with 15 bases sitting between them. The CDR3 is CASSQTGAEGDTQYF. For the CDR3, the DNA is TGTGCCAGCAGCCAGACCGGGGCGGAGGGAGATACGCAGTATTTT.

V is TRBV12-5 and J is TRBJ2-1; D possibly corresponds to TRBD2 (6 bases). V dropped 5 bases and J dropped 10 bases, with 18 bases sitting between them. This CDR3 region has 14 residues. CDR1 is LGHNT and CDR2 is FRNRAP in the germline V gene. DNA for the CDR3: TGTGCTAGTGGTCCGGGGGACTTCAGAGGGGAGCAGTTCTTC. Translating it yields CASGPGDFRGEQFF.